One sample yielded the 24 T cell receptor beta chains listed below, sequenced in a study of vaccination effects on CD4 cells after COVID-19. TCRdb's copy holds only in-frame clones and misses some; the assay was immunoSEQ multiplex PCR. Among about 60,000 clones listed, 60% to 80% were seen once. In the ViraFEST assay, antigen-specific CD4+ clonotypes were identified by expansion after peptide-pool stimulation. Following 10 days of culture, CD4+ T cells were isolated. Each participant received a vaccine that was either BNT162b2 or mRNA-1273, given as two doses. Antigens of these TCRs are unknown. This specimen consisted of CD4+ T cells from PBMCs cultured with HCoV-OC43 spike peptides, obtained after COVID-19 vaccination. Indicated subset: HCoV-OC43 spike overlapping peptide pool stimulation. These receptors came from a human donor who received a COVID-19 vaccine.

The V and J genes are TRBV18 and TRBJ2-5; D unresolved. This CDR3 region has 14 residues. The germline V and J ends were trimmed by 3 bases and 1 base, with 9 bases remaining between them. Germline V gene sequence: CDR1 KGHSH, CDR2 LQKENI. The CDR3 DNA follows: TGTGCCAGCTCACCGCAAAAGGGCCAAGAGACCCAGTACTTC. Translation gives CASSPQKGQETQYF.

This clone was observed a few times. This sequence joins TRBV2 and TRBJ2-2, with a possible D match to TRBD1 (5 bases). V was trimmed by 6 bases and J by 8 bases, leaving 13 bases between them. The CDR3 contains 13 residues. Germline-derived CDR1 and CDR2 are SNHLY and FYNNEI. For the CDR3, the DNA is TGTGCCAGCAGGCAGGGCTGGTCTGGGGAGCTGTTTTTT. Protein product: CASRQGWSGELFF. Combining the CDR3 with reference TRBV2 and TRBJ2-2 gives the whole variable domain EPEVTQTPSHQVTQMGQEVILRCVPISNHLYFYWYRQILGQKVEFLVSFYNNEISEKSEIFDDQFSVERPDGSNFTLKIRSTKLEDSAMYFCASRQGWSGELFFGEGSRLTVL.

This clone was counted only a few times. The chain recombines TRBV15 with TRBJ2-3; D unresolved. This CDR3 spans 15 amino acids. V gave up 1 base and J gave up 0 bases, with 8 bases separating them. The V gene's germline CDR1 is LNHNV and CDR2 YYDKDF (reference sequence). In DNA form, the CDR3 reads TGTGCCACCAGCAGAGGCGATTCTAGCACAGATACGCAGTATTTT. Amino acid sequence: CATSRGDSSTDTQYF.

The chain combines TRBV9 with TRBJ1-6; D not resolved. With 2 bases removed from V and 13 bases from J, the gap between germline ends came to 19 bases. This CDR3 comprises 15 residues. Germline V gives CDR1 SGDLS, CDR2 YYNGEE. The CDR3 DNA follows: TGTGCCAGCAGCGTTTCAGGTGGCGGTCAAGGGCCCCTCCACTTT. Its translation: CASSVSGGGQGPLHF. Full variable domain (rest looked up from reference TRBV9 and TRBJ1-6): DSGVTQTPKHLITATGQRVTLRCSPRSGDLSVYWYQQSLDQGLQFLIQYYNGEERAKGNILERFSAQQFPDLHSELNLSSLELGDSALYFCASSVSGGGQGPLHFGNGTRLTVT.

The CDR3 reads CASSILWRTSIGTHGYTF. The CDR3 nucleotides are TGTGCCAGTAGTATATTATGGAGGACCAGTATTGGGACCCATGGCTACACCTTC. V usage is TRBV19 and J usage is TRBJ1-2, with a tentative D call TRBD1 (5 bases). CDR3 length: 18 residues. V lost 2 bases to trimming and J lost 6 bases, with 25 bases between them. Per the germline V gene, CDR1 is LNHDA and CDR2 is SQIVND (reference sequence).

CDR3: CASSSSYGRTMNTEAFF. As DNA, the CDR3 is TGTGCCAGCTCATCCTCTTATGGACGGACCATGAACACTGAAGCTTTCTTT. V gene TRBV18 combines with J gene TRBJ1-1; D ambiguous. With 5 bases removed from V and 0 bases from J, the gap between germline ends came to 19 bases. Germline CDR1 and CDR2: KGHSH and LQKENI. CDR3 size: 17 residues.

This clone has only a few counts. The V call is TRBV3-1 (or the pseudogene TRBV3-2), the J call TRBJ1-6, with D perhaps TRBD1 (5 bases). The CDR3 is 14 residues long. The V end was cut by 1 base, the J end by 8 bases, with 9 bases between. CDR1 is LGHDT and CDR2 is YNNKEL in the germline V gene (reference sequence). DNA of the CDR3: TGTGCCAGCAGCCAAGGTAGGGGAGATTCACCCCTCCACTTT. Translation gives CASSQGRGDSPLHF.

This chain links TRBV18 with TRBJ2-2, with 11 positions matching TRBD1. With V trimmed by 3 bases and J by 4 bases, 7 bases remained unmatched. Germline V gene lookup returns CDR1 KGHSH and CDR2 LQKENI. The CDR3 runs 17 residues. The CDR3 loop is CASSPARTGGFTGELFF. In nucleotides, the CDR3 is TGTGCCAGCTCACCTGCCCGGACAGGGGGCTTCACCGGGGAGCTGTTTTTT.

The J gene is TRBJ2-5, the V gene TRBV28, with D perhaps matching TRBD1 (6 bases). Germline V gene lookup returns CDR1 MDHEN and CDR2 SYDVKM. This CDR3 is 12 amino acids long. Trimming stripped 5 bases from V and 5 bases from J, with 9 bases between. The CDR3 DNA sequence: TGTGCCAGCAGTGGGGGCGGGGAGACCCAGTACTTC. This sequence encodes CASSGGGETQYF.

This chain links TRBV11-2 with TRBJ2-5; D not certain. Between the trimmed V and J ends, which lost 2 bases and 5 bases, there was a span of 6 bases. The CDR3 runs 12 residues. Germline CDR1 SGHAT, CDR2 FQNNGV. CDR3: CASSLKEETQYF. CDR3 coding DNA: TGTGCCAGCAGCTTAAAGGAGGAGACCCAGTACTTC.

The chain recombines TRBV2 with TRBJ2-7, with D unclear. V was cut by 0 bases and J by 5 bases, with 11 bases left in between. CDR3 length equals 14 residues. CDR1 is SNHLY, CDR2 FYNNEI, per germline. The CDR3 here is CASSEAPTMNEQYV. As DNA, the CDR3 is TGTGCCAGCAGTGAAGCCCCAACGATGAACGAGCAGTACGTC.

The CDR3 DNA reads TGCGCCAGCAGCCAAGATCCCCCACTAGCGGCCTGGGGCACAGATACGCAGTATTTT. It is translated as CASSQDPPLAAWGTDTQYF. The chain carries TRBV4-3 and TRBJ2-3; TRBD2 matches at 8 bases. With 0 bases clipped from V and 1 base from J, the junction kept 12 bases outside the gene matches. Germline-derived CDR1 and CDR2 are LGHNA and YSLEER. The CDR3 runs 19 residues.

The chain is built from TRBV27 and TRBJ1-1; D is perhaps TRBD1 (5 bases). Germline values: CDR1 MNHEY, CDR2 SMNVEV (reference sequence). V lost 4 bases and J lost 0, with 9 bases in between. This CDR3 is built from 14 residues. CDR3 sequence: CASSSGLMNTEAFF. CDR3 coding DNA: TGTGCCAGCAGTTCGGGACTAATGAACACTGAAGCTTTCTTT.

The chain carries TRBV20-1 and TRBJ1-6; the D is unclear. Germline loops: CDR1 DFQATT, CDR2 SNEGSKA (reference sequence). Trimming removed 3 bases at V and 0 bases at J, with 12 bases between. The CDR3 runs to 16 residues. This chain's CDR3 is CSASIAQSSYNSPLHF. The CDR3 DNA reads TGCAGTGCTAGTATCGCCCAGAGCTCCTATAATTCACCCCTCCACTTT.

The V and J genes are TRBV7-2 and TRBJ1-2; no reliable D call. This CDR3 region has 14 residues. Germline V lookup: CDR1 SGHTA, CDR2 FQGNSA. Trimming removed 1 base from V and 7 bases from J, with 13 bases in between. This CDR3 reads CASSLEVLSSGYTF. As DNA, the CDR3 is TGTGCCAGCAGCTTAGAAGTGCTCAGCAGTGGCTACACCTTC.

The chain joins TRBV2 to TRBJ1-4; D is unclear. Germline V gene sequence: CDR1 SNHLY, CDR2 FYNNEI. CDR3 length: 14 residues. V was shortened by 6 bases and J by 0 bases, with 8 bases between the two germline ends. CDR3 loop: CASSSLATNEKLFF. The CDR3 coding sequence is TGTGCCAGCAGCAGCCTGGCAACTAATGAAAAACTGTTTTTT.

A few counts support this clone. The chain couples TRBV11-2 to TRBJ1-1; D unclear. Looked up from germline, CDR1 is SGHAT and CDR2 is FQNNGV. V lost 5 bases, J lost 1 base, and 11 bases lay in between. The length of the CDR3 is 14 residues. This CDR3 reads CASSLQPGNTEAFF. The CDR3 nucleotides are TGTGCCAGCAGCCTACAACCCGGGAACACTGAAGCTTTCTTT.

This chain links TRBV12-3 or TRBV12-4 with TRBJ1-4; D perhaps matches TRBD1 (5 bases). Trimming left V 10 bases short and J 8 bases short, with 14 bases between. The CDR3 is 12 residues long. CDR3 loop: CAIRELREKLFF. The CDR3 DNA follows: TGTGCCATCAGGGAGTTAAGGGAAAAACTGTTTTTT.

The CDR3 DNA reads TGTGCCAGCAGTCGGCAGGGGGCTTCTCCCTACGAGCAGTACGTC. The encoded protein is CASSRQGASPYEQYV. V and J are TRBV6-5 and TRBJ2-7, with 8 bases that match TRBD1. The germline V gene has CDR1 MNHEY and CDR2 SVGAGI. Trimming took 5 bases from V and 2 from J; bases not matched to a gene: 8. The CDR3 totals 15 residues.

The chain carries TRBV30 and TRBJ2-1; the D gene is possibly TRBD2 (7 bases). V lost 7 bases and J lost 7, with 17 bases in between. The CDR3 length is 13 residues. Germline values: CDR1 GTSNPN, CDR2 SVGIG (reference sequence). CDR3 DNA: TGTGCCTCCTCCCGGGGGGCCGAAAATGAGCAGTTCTTC. The encoded protein is CASSRGAENEQFF.

The CDR3 region is CASSLGTGSPDSPLHF. CDR3 DNA sequence: TGTGCCAGCAGCTTAGGGACAGGAAGTCCGGATTCACCCCTCCACTTT. The rearrangement links TRBV7-9 to TRBJ1-6, with 7 positions matching TRBD1. Germline values: CDR1 SEHNR, CDR2 FQNEAQ (reference sequence). V trimming: 1 base; J trimming: 8 bases; junction bases outside the gene matches: 8. The CDR3 has 16 amino acids. The complete variable domain, with remaining parts taken from reference TRBV7-9 and TRBJ1-6, reads DTGVSQNPRHKITKRGQNVTFRCDPISEHNRLYWYRQTLGQGPEFLTYFQNEAQLEKSRLLSDRFSAERPKGSFSTLEIQRTEQGDSAMYLCASSLGTGSPDSPLHFGNGTRLTVT.

The chain recombines TRBV12-3 or TRBV12-4 with TRBJ2-5; unclear D gene. This CDR3 is 11 amino acids long. The V and J ends lost 4 bases and 8 bases respectively, with 8 bases between them. The CDR3 nucleotides are TGTGCCAGCAGTTCATTGGGCACCCAGTACTTC. Residues: CASSSLGTQYF.

The chain combines TRBV2 with TRBJ1-2, with a possible D match to TRBD1 (5 bases). The germline gives CDR1 SNHLY, CDR2 FYNNEI. V lost 5 bases to trimming and J lost 4 bases, with 17 bases between them. This CDR3 has 15 amino acids. The CDR3 protein is CASSPSTGGGYGYTF. The DNA for the CDR3 is TGTGCCAGCAGTCCATCAACTGGCGGGGGCTATGGCTACACCTTC.

The chain combines TRBV5-1 with TRBJ1-1; perhaps TRBD1 as D (5 bases). V lost 6 bases, J lost 1 base, and 13 bases lay in between. Germline V lookup: CDR1 SGHRS, CDR2 YFSETQ. This CDR3 comprises 14 residues. The CDR3 protein is CASTQTQGNTEAFF. DNA of the CDR3: TGCGCCAGCACACAAACTCAGGGGAACACTGAAGCTTTCTTT.